These 16 T cell receptor beta chains were sequenced from one sample in a study of beta chain features in type 1 diabetes. The study reverse transcribed the entire isolated RNA, so it sequenced expressed TCRB transcripts. This table comes from immunoSEQ multiplex PCR, and its TCRdb copy is limited to in-frame clones, with some not included. The data hold under 400,000 clones, with about 15% observed a single time. The sample taken for sequencing was central memory CD4+ T cells from blood. These receptors all come from a man between 25 and 39 years old in good health.

The rearrangement links TRBV7-6 to TRBJ2-5, with D possibly matching TRBD1 (5 bases). Trimming took off 5 bases at V and 2 bases at J, with 18 bases between the two ends. The CDR3 extends over 16 amino acids. Germline assignment: CDR1 SGHVS and CDR2 FNYEAQ. The CDR3 reads CASSAMGRAVQETQYF. In nucleotides, the CDR3 is TGTGCCAGCAGCGCCATGGGCAGGGCCGTACAAGAGACCCAGTACTTC.

The chain couples TRBV7-7 to TRBJ2-2, with 8 nucleotides matching TRBD1. J lost 6 bases, V lost 1 base, and 4 bases had no gene match. Germline V gene lookup returns CDR1 SSHAT and CDR2 FNYEAQ (reference sequence). The CDR3 is 15 amino acids. DNA of the CDR3: TGTGCCAGCAGCTTAGGACAGGGGAATGCCGGGGAGCTGTTTTTT. Protein product: CASSLGQGNAGELFF.

V gene TRBV11-3 combines with J gene TRBJ2-1, with 9 bases fitting TRBD2. The V gene's germline CDR1 is SGHNT and CDR2 YENEEA. V lost 2 bases, J lost 9 bases, and 11 bases stayed unmatched. This CDR3 contains 16 residues. This CDR3 reads CASSLSSGRMSVEQFF. DNA of the CDR3: TGTGCCAGCAGCTTATCCAGCGGGAGGATGTCCGTTGAGCAGTTCTTC.

The chain is built from TRBV2 and TRBJ2-5; the D gene is possibly TRBD1 (6 bases). Trimming pared 3 bases from V and 0 bases from J, leaving 8 bases between. The CDR3 runs 14 residues. Germline-derived CDR1 and CDR2 are SNHLY and FYNNEI. CDR3 nucleotides: TGTGCCAGCAGTGAGGGACACTACCAAGAGACCCAGTACTTC. Its protein is CASSEGHYQETQYF.

V and J are TRBV6-1 and TRBJ2-7, with TRBD2 identical over 9 bases. Per the germline V gene, CDR1 is MNHNS and CDR2 is SASEGT. V was clipped by 0 bases and J by 6 bases; unmatched bases: 9. This CDR3 is built from 16 residues. The CDR3 loop reads CASSEALAGATPEQYV. CDR3 sequence (DNA): TGTGCCAGCAGTGAAGCCTTAGCGGGAGCAACCCCCGAGCAGTACGTC.

In DNA, the CDR3 is TGCAGCGTAACGGGACTAGAAGGGGAGACCCAGTACTTC. Translation gives CSVTGLEGETQYF. The chain has TRBV29-1 and TRBJ2-5; 8 nucleotides agree with TRBD2. V was clipped by 6 bases and J by 5 bases; unmatched bases: 8. Germline-derived CDR1 and CDR2 are SQVTM and ANQGSEA. The CDR3 length is 13 residues.

This clone was recorded a few times. The V gene is TRBV2, the J gene TRBJ2-1; 10 bases agree with TRBD1. Germline-derived CDR1 and CDR2 are SNHLY and FYNNEI. V lost 4 bases to trimming and J lost 2 bases; unmatched junction nucleotides: 2. CDR3 length: 15 amino acids. CDR3 coding DNA: TGTGCCAGCAGTGCGGGACAGGGGACCTACAATGAGCAGTTCTTC. As protein: CASSAGQGTYNEQFF.

This clone was recorded a few times. In DNA form, the CDR3 reads TGTGCCAGCAGCTTTGGCAGTAGAGACGAGCAGTACTTC. This encodes CASSFGSRDEQYF. This chain connects TRBV5-6 to TRBJ2-7; D is unclear. The V gene's germline CDR1 is SGHDT and CDR2 YYEEEE. V dropped 2 bases and J dropped 5 bases, with 11 bases sitting between them. The CDR3 runs 13 residues.

This chain connects TRBV21-1 to TRBJ2-3. TRBV21-1 is an annotated pseudogene. CDR3 size: 18 residues. CDR3 bases: TGTGCCAGCAGACCGACGGATACAACTCCTTCTAGCACAGATACGCAGTATTTT. This translates into CASRPTDTTPSSTDTQYF.

This clone was counted between two and nine times. The CDR3 sequence is CASSTVYEQYV. CDR3 sequence (DNA): TGTGCCAGCAGCACCGTTTACGAGCAGTACGTC. The rearrangement links TRBV7-2 to TRBJ2-7, with D uncertain. Deletions cut 5 bases from V and 4 bases from J, with 6 bases between. CDR3 length: 11 amino acids. CDR1 is SGHTA and CDR2 is FQGNSA in the germline V gene.

The chain's CDR3 is CASSPGAGKETQYF. As DNA, the CDR3 is TGTGCCAGCAGCCCTGGGGCAGGGAAAGAGACCCAGTACTTC. This chain links TRBV6-1 with TRBJ2-5; TRBD1 is a possible D gene (5 bases). CDR1 and CDR2 (germline): MNHNS, SASEGT. This CDR3 has 14 residues. V shed 6 bases and J shed 3 bases, with 14 bases lying between them.

The J gene is TRBJ1-1, the V gene TRBV28, with D perhaps TRBD1 (6 bases). This CDR3 is built from 13 residues. CDR1 is MDHEN and CDR2 is SYDVKM in the germline V gene. V shed 5 bases and J shed 4 bases, with 11 bases lying between them. The CDR3: CASSIEGGTEAFF. CDR3 nucleotide sequence: TGTGCCAGCAGTATCGAAGGGGGCACTGAAGCTTTCTTT.

The chain links TRBV7-2 to TRBJ2-1, with D maybe TRBD2 (5 bases). Germline-derived CDR1 and CDR2 are SGHTA and FQGNSA. V lost 3 bases to trimming and J lost 0 bases, with 12 bases between them. The CDR3 consists of 16 residues. The CDR3 bases are TGTGCCAGCAGCTTCCGGACTGGAAGCTCCTACAATGAGCAGTTCTTC. It translates to CASSFRTGSSYNEQFF.

This clone appeared a few times. The chain recombines TRBV9 with TRBJ1-2; D not resolved. CDR1 and CDR2 (germline): SGDLS, YYNGEE. The V end was cut by 0 bases, the J end by 2 bases, with 5 bases between. The CDR3 is 13 residues long. The CDR3 sequence is CASSVDSNYGYTF. The CDR3, as DNA: TGTGCCAGCAGCGTAGATAGCAACTATGGCTACACCTTC.

The chain recombines TRBV27 with TRBJ1-1, with D possibly being TRBD1 (5 bases). The CDR3 length is 13 residues. Trimming took 2 bases from V and 4 from J, leaving 8 bases between them. Germline lookup yields CDR1 MNHEY and CDR2 SMNVEV (reference sequence). The CDR3 spells CASSLLRATEAFF. The DNA for the CDR3 is TGTGCCAGCAGTTTACTCAGGGCCACTGAAGCTTTCTTT.

Only a few counts were recorded for this clone. This chain connects TRBV7-9 to TRBJ1-1, with D unresolved. Germline V gene sequence: CDR1 SEHNR, CDR2 FQNEAQ (reference sequence). V dropped 4 bases and J dropped 6 bases, with 15 bases sitting between them. The CDR3 is 14 amino acids. CDR3 nucleotides: TGTGCCAGCAGCTCGTCCCTGGTGGGAGCTGAAGCTTTCTTT. Its protein product is CASSSSLVGAEAFF. Supplemented by reference TRBV7-9 and TRBJ1-1, the full variable domain reads DTGVSQNPRHKITKRGQNVTFRCDPISEHNRLYWYRQTLGQGPEFLTYFQNEAQLEKSRLLSDRFSAERPKGSFSTLEIQRTEQGDSAMYLCASSSSLVGAEAFFGQGTRLTVV.